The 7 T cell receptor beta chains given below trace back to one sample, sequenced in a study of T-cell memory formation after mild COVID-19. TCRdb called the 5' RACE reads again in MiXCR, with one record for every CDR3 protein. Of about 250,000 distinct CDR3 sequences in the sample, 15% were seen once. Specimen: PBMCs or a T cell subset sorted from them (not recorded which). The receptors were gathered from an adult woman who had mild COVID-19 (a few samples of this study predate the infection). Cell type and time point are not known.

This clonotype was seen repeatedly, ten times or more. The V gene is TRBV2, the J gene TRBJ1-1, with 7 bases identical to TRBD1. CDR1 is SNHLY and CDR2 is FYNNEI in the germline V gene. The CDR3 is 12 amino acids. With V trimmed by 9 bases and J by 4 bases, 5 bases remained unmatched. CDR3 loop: CASDRDSTEAFF. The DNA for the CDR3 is TGTGCCAGTGACCGGGACAGCACTGAAGCTTTCTTT. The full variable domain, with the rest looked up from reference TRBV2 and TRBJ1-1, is EPEVTQTPSHQVTQMGQEVILRCVPISNHLYFYWYRQILGQKVEFLVSFYNNEISEKSEIFDDQFSVERPDGSNFTLKIRSTKLEDSAMYFCASDRDSTEAFFGQGTRLTVV.

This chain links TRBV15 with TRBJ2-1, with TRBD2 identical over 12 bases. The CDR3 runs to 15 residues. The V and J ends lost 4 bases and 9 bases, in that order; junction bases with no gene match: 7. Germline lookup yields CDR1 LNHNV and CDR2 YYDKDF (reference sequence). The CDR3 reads CATSTRLAGEGEQFF. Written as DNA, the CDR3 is TGTGCCACCAGCACCCGACTAGCGGGAGAAGGTGAGCAGTTCTTC.

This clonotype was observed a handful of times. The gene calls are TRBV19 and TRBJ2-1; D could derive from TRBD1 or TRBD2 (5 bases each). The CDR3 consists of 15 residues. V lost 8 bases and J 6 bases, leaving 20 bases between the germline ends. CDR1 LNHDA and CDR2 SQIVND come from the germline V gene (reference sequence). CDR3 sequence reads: CASWDGAAVGNEQFF. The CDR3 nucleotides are TGTGCCAGTTGGGACGGAGCGGCGGTGGGCAATGAGCAGTTCTTC.

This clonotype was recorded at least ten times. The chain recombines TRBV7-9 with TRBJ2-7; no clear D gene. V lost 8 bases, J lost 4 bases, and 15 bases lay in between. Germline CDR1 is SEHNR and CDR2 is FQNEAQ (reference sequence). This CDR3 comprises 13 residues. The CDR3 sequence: CASAKEWIYEQYF. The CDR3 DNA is TGTGCCAGCGCGAAAGAATGGATTTACGAGCAGTACTTC.

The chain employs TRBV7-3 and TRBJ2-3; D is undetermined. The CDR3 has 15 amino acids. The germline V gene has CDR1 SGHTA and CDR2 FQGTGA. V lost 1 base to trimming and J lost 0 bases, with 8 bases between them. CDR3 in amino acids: CASSLNYISTDTQYF. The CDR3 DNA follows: TGTGCCAGCAGCTTAAACTATATAAGCACAGATACGCAGTATTTT.

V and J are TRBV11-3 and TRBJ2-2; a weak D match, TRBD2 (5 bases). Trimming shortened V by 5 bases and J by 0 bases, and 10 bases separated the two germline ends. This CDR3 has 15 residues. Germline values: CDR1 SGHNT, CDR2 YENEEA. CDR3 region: CASSPTRTNTGELFF. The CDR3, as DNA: TGTGCCAGCAGCCCTACTAGGACGAACACCGGGGAGCTGTTTTTT.

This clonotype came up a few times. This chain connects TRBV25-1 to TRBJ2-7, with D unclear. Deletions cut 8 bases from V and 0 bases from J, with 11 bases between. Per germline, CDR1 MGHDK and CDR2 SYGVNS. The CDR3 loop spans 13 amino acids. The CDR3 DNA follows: TGTGCCAGCCATGGCCAGGACTCCTACGAGCAGTACTTC. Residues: CASHGQDSYEQYF.